Listed below are T cell receptor beta chains from one sample, sequenced in a study of human versus mouse CDR3 diversity and MHC coevolution. Clones were sequenced by immunoSEQ multiplex PCR, and TCRdb holds only the in-frame ones, with some missing. The sample holds 45,000 to 75,000 clones, over 90% seen once. The sample comprised naive CD4+ T cells from blood. These TCRs come from a person aged 55 to 75 in good health. CDR3s include the opening cysteine and the closing phenylalanine or tryptophan. Each record gives: CDR3 length, J gene, V gene, D gene, clone size, CDR3 DNA, CDR3 protein. The D gene is left open where the match is weak. Some rows have no size entry. The others give once, few or many, or a class for an expanded clone.

CDR3 length: 15; J gene: TRBJ2-7; V gene: TRBV6-1; D gene: -; clone size: -; CDR3 DNA: TGTGCCAGCAACCCTGCGGGACTGAGCTCCTACGAGCAGTACTTC; CDR3 protein: CASNPAGLSSYEQYF
CDR3 length: 15; J gene: TRBJ2-7; V gene: TRBV11-3; D gene: TRBD1; clone size: -; CDR3 DNA: TGTGCCACCCTTGTACCCGGGACAGTGTCCTACGAGCAGTACTTC; CDR3 protein: CATLVPGTVSYEQYF
CDR3 length: 15; J gene: TRBJ1-4; V gene: TRBV7-9; D gene: TRBD1; clone size: -; CDR3 DNA: TGTGCCAGCAGCTTAGGGGGACAGGGGAATGAAAAACTGTTTTTT; CDR3 protein: CASSLGGQGNEKLFF
CDR3 length: 19; J gene: TRBJ1-5; V gene: TRBV28; D gene: TRBD1; clone size: once; CDR3 DNA: TGTGCCACCGCGAACTCTCGGGACAGGGGGCGCGTTGGCAATCAGCCCCAGCATTTT; CDR3 protein: CATANSRDRGRVGNQPQHF
CDR3 length: 16; J gene: TRBJ2-2; V gene: TRBV7-2; D gene: -; clone size: -; CDR3 DNA: TGTGCCAGCAGCTCCCGCCCCACTGGGAGTTCCGGGGAGCTGTTTTTT; CDR3 protein: CASSSRPTGSSGELFF
CDR3 length: 14; J gene: TRBJ1-2; V gene: TRBV18; D gene: -; clone size: -; CDR3 DNA: TGTGCCAGCTCACCCGCTCGAGCTAACTATGGCTACACCTTC; CDR3 protein: CASSPARANYGYTF
CDR3 length: 16; J gene: TRBJ1-4; V gene: TRBV4-1; D gene: TRBD1; clone size: -; CDR3 DNA: TGCGCCAGCAGCCAAGGCCCCGGGACAGGGGATGAAAAACTGTTTTTT; CDR3 protein: CASSQGPGTGDEKLFF
CDR3 length: 14; J gene: TRBJ1-3; V gene: TRBV6-6; D gene: -; clone size: few; CDR3 DNA: TGTGCCAGCGAACGGGAGATCTCTGGAAACACCATATATTTT; CDR3 protein: CASEREISGNTIYF
CDR3 length: 14; J gene: TRBJ1-4; V gene: TRBV6-1; D gene: -; clone size: -; CDR3 DNA: TGTGCCAGCACTATTGCGTATAATAATGAAAAACTGTTTTTT; CDR3 protein: CASTIAYNNEKLFF
CDR3 length: 17; J gene: TRBJ2-1; V gene: TRBV5-1; D gene: -; clone size: -; CDR3 DNA: TGCGCCAGCAGCCTCAACCCTACTACATACTCCTACAATGAGCAGTTCTTC; CDR3 protein: CASSLNPTTYSYNEQFF
CDR3 length: 14; J gene: TRBJ1-2; V gene: TRBV6-6; D gene: -; clone size: -; CDR3 DNA: TGTGCCAGCAGTTACTCGAACCAAGGAGGGGGCTACACCTTC; CDR3 protein: CASSYSNQGGGYTF
CDR3 length: 15; J gene: TRBJ2-4; V gene: TRBV6-5; D gene: -; clone size: -; CDR3 DNA: TGTGCCAGCAGTTACTCGAGGCTGGGCAAAAACATTCAGTACTTC; CDR3 protein: CASSYSRLGKNIQYF
CDR3 length: 18; J gene: TRBJ2-5; V gene: TRBV12-5; D gene: TRBD1; clone size: -; CDR3 DNA: TGTGCTAGTGGTTTGCAAGGGGTACAGGGGGACCGCCAAGAGACCCAGTACTTC; CDR3 protein: CASGLQGVQGDRQETQYF
CDR3 length: 11; J gene: TRBJ1-2; V gene: TRBV19; D gene: TRBD1; clone size: once; CDR3 DNA: TGTGCCAGCGAAGACAGGGGAGGCTACACCTTC; CDR3 protein: CASEDRGGYTF
CDR3 length: 16; J gene: TRBJ2-5; V gene: TRBV5-4; D gene: TRBD2; clone size: -; CDR3 DNA: TGTGCCAGCAGCACCGGACTAGCGGGGGCCGACGGGACCCAGTACTTC; CDR3 protein: CASSTGLAGADGTQYF
CDR3 length: 15; J gene: TRBJ2-5; V gene: TRBV5-1; D gene: TRBD2; clone size: -; CDR3 DNA: TGCGCCAGCAGCTTGGTGGCGGGAGCTGAGAAGACTCAGTACTTC; CDR3 protein: CASSLVAGAEKTQYF
CDR3 length: 13; J gene: TRBJ1-2; V gene: TRBV19; D gene: -; clone size: -; CDR3 DNA: TGTGCCACCTCGGACGGGACTAACTATGGCTACACCTTC; CDR3 protein: CATSDGTNYGYTF
CDR3 length: 16; J gene: TRBJ2-2; V gene: TRBV21-1; D gene: -; clone size: -; CDR3 DNA: TGTGCCAGCAGCAAAGCGAGAAGGGGCAGTCCCGGGGAGCTGTTTTTT; CDR3 protein: CASSKARRGSPGELFF
CDR3 length: 15; J gene: TRBJ1-4; V gene: TRBV18; D gene: -; clone size: -; CDR3 DNA: TGTGCCAGCTCACCGATAGCGGGTGTCGGTGAAAAACTGTTTTTT; CDR3 protein: CASSPIAGVGEKLFF
CDR3 length: 15; J gene: TRBJ2-2; V gene: TRBV2; D gene: -; clone size: -; CDR3 DNA: TGTGCCAGCAGTGAAAGGGGCAGGGGCACCGGGGAGCTGTTTTTT; CDR3 protein: CASSERGRGTGELFF
CDR3 length: 14; J gene: TRBJ2-7; V gene: TRBV12-2; D gene: -; clone size: -; CDR3 DNA: TGTGCAAGTCCCCTTAGCCCGGTCTCCTACGAGCAGTACTTC; CDR3 protein: CASPLSPVSYEQYF
CDR3 length: 13; J gene: TRBJ1-5; V gene: TRBV6-1; D gene: TRBD1; clone size: -; CDR3 DNA: TGTGCCAGCACCGGACAGGCTAATCAGCCCCAGCATTTT; CDR3 protein: CASTGQANQPQHF
CDR3 length: 13; J gene: TRBJ2-1; V gene: TRBV19; D gene: -; clone size: -; CDR3 DNA: TGTGCCAGTAGTGGCGCTAGGGGCGATGAGCAGTTCTTC; CDR3 protein: CASSGARGDEQFF
CDR3 length: 14; J gene: TRBJ2-1; V gene: TRBV14; D gene: -; clone size: -; CDR3 DNA: TGTGCCAGCAGCCAAGGAGGTCCGACTAATGAGCAGTTCTTC; CDR3 protein: CASSQGGPTNEQFF
CDR3 length: 15; J gene: TRBJ2-1; V gene: TRBV6-1; D gene: -; clone size: -; CDR3 DNA: TGTGCCAGCAGGGAAGCTGGCGGCTCCTACAATGAGCAGTTCTTC; CDR3 protein: CASREAGGSYNEQFF
CDR3 length: 14; J gene: TRBJ1-2; V gene: TRBV14; D gene: TRBD1; clone size: -; CDR3 DNA: TGTGCCAGCAGTCGGGACAGCACCAACTATGGCTACACCTTC; CDR3 protein: CASSRDSTNYGYTF
CDR3 length: 14; J gene: TRBJ2-7; V gene: TRBV19; D gene: TRBD1; clone size: -; CDR3 DNA: TGTGCCAGTAGTACGACAGGGGGCTTGCGCGAGCAGTACTTC; CDR3 protein: CASSTTGGLREQYF
CDR3 length: 11; J gene: TRBJ2-3; V gene: TRBV5-6; D gene: -; clone size: once; CDR3 DNA: TGTGCCAGCAGCTTACAAGATACGCAGTATTTT; CDR3 protein: CASSLQDTQYF
CDR3 length: 15; J gene: TRBJ2-5; V gene: TRBV6-1; D gene: TRBD1; clone size: -; CDR3 DNA: TGTGCCAGCACCCCCGACAGGGGGCGTCAAGAGACCCAGTACTTC; CDR3 protein: CASTPDRGRQETQYF
CDR3 length: 15; J gene: TRBJ2-1; V gene: TRBV7-3; D gene: TRBD2; clone size: -; CDR3 DNA: TGTGCCAGCAGACCGGGACTAGCCAACTACAATGAGCAGTTCTTC; CDR3 protein: CASRPGLANYNEQFF
CDR3 length: 14; J gene: TRBJ2-3; V gene: TRBV6-6; D gene: -; clone size: -; CDR3 DNA: TGTGCCAGCAGCCACGGGGAGCTGGGAGATACGCAGTATTTT; CDR3 protein: CASSHGELGDTQYF
CDR3 length: 15; J gene: TRBJ2-1; V gene: TRBV27; D gene: -; clone size: -; CDR3 DNA: TGTGCCAGCACATTTGGGGAAGGGGATCACAAAGAGCAGTTCTTC; CDR3 protein: CASTFGEGDHKEQFF
CDR3 length: 17; J gene: TRBJ2-3; V gene: TRBV5-4; D gene: TRBD2; clone size: -; CDR3 DNA: TGTGCCAGCAGCTTGAGGCTAGCGGGAGGAACTACAGATACGCAGTATTTT; CDR3 protein: CASSLRLAGGTTDTQYF
CDR3 length: 14; J gene: TRBJ2-5; V gene: TRBV18; D gene: -; clone size: -; CDR3 DNA: TGTGCCAGCTCACCACCCACAGTCCTAGAGACCCAGTACTTC; CDR3 protein: CASSPPTVLETQYF
CDR3 length: 15; J gene: TRBJ2-3; V gene: TRBV28; D gene: TRBD2; clone size: -; CDR3 DNA: TGTGCCAGCAGTGCTAGCGGGAGGGCTGTAGATACGCAGTATTTT; CDR3 protein: CASSASGRAVDTQYF
CDR3 length: 15; J gene: TRBJ2-1; V gene: TRBV7-9; D gene: TRBD1; clone size: once; CDR3 DNA: TGTGCCAGCAGCTTAGGAGGACAGGGATGGGGTGAGCAGTTCTTC; CDR3 protein: CASSLGGQGWGEQFF
CDR3 length: 14; J gene: TRBJ2-1; V gene: TRBV5-1; D gene: -; clone size: -; CDR3 DNA: TGCGCCAGCAGTCGGGACTTCTCCTACAATGAGCAGTTCTTC; CDR3 protein: CASSRDFSYNEQFF
CDR3 length: 15; J gene: TRBJ2-7; V gene: TRBV6-5; D gene: TRBD2; clone size: -; CDR3 DNA: TGTGCCAGCAGTTACATAGCGGGAGGCGCCTACGAGCAGTACTTC; CDR3 protein: CASSYIAGGAYEQYF
CDR3 length: 15; J gene: TRBJ2-7; V gene: TRBV5-4; D gene: TRBD2; clone size: -; CDR3 DNA: TGTGCCAGCAGCGGGGGACTAGCGGGAGGCGGGGAGCAGTACTTC; CDR3 protein: CASSGGLAGGGEQYF
CDR3 length: 15; J gene: TRBJ1-4; V gene: TRBV9; D gene: TRBD1; clone size: -; CDR3 DNA: TGTGCCAGCAGCTTCGGACAGGGACGGGGTGAAAAACTGTTTTTT; CDR3 protein: CASSFGQGRGEKLFF
CDR3 length: 16; J gene: TRBJ2-2; V gene: TRBV9; D gene: TRBD1; clone size: -; CDR3 DNA: TGTGCCAGCAGCGTAGTGGGACAGGGGTCTCCCGGGGAGCTGTTTTTT; CDR3 protein: CASSVVGQGSPGELFF
CDR3 length: 12; J gene: TRBJ2-3; V gene: TRBV6-4; D gene: -; clone size: -; CDR3 DNA: TGTGCCAGCAGTGACGGACAGAATACGCAGTATTTT; CDR3 protein: CASSDGQNTQYF
CDR3 length: 14; J gene: TRBJ2-1; V gene: TRBV5-1; D gene: TRBD2; clone size: -; CDR3 DNA: TGCGCCAGCAGCCCGGGACTAGCGGGAGCTGAGCAGTTCTTC; CDR3 protein: CASSPGLAGAEQFF
CDR3 length: 13; J gene: TRBJ2-7; V gene: TRBV7-7; D gene: TRBD1; clone size: -; CDR3 DNA: TGTGCCAGCAGCGCAACAGGGGGCGGCGAGCAGTACTTC; CDR3 protein: CASSATGGGEQYF
CDR3 length: 17; J gene: TRBJ2-1; V gene: TRBV25-1; D gene: TRBD2; clone size: -; CDR3 DNA: TGTGCCAGCAGTGAAACCCCGGGACTAACGGGAGGAAATGAGCAGTTCTTC; CDR3 protein: CASSETPGLTGGNEQFF
CDR3 length: 14; J gene: TRBJ2-2; V gene: TRBV11-2; D gene: -; clone size: once; CDR3 DNA: TGTGCCAGCAGCTTAGTCTTCCAGACCGGGGAGCTGTTTTTT; CDR3 protein: CASSLVFQTGELFF
CDR3 length: 15; J gene: TRBJ2-7; V gene: TRBV2; D gene: TRBD2; clone size: -; CDR3 DNA: TGTGCCAGCCGCCTACTAGCGGGAGTTTCCTACGAGCAGTACTTC; CDR3 protein: CASRLLAGVSYEQYF
CDR3 length: 12; J gene: TRBJ2-5; V gene: TRBV5-1; D gene: -; clone size: -; CDR3 DNA: TGCGCCAGCAGCTTGGGGCTGGAGACCCAGTACTTC; CDR3 protein: CASSLGLETQYF
CDR3 length: 13; J gene: TRBJ2-1; V gene: TRBV5-1; D gene: -; clone size: -; CDR3 DNA: TGCGCCAGCAGAGGCCAGGGTCTTAATGAGCAGTTCTTC; CDR3 protein: CASRGQGLNEQFF